The 2 T cell receptor beta chains in this list originate from one sample, sequenced in a study of T cells in Graves' hyperthyroidism and ophthalmopathy (dated by TCRdb to about 2019). Library preparation was by multiplex PCR. TCRdb records Illumina HiSeq 2000 as the sequencer. The TCR beta CDR3 regions were amplified from the RNA transcripts. For the first round of RT-PCR on the TCR CDR3, the HTBI primer set was used together with the Qiagen OneStep RT-PCR kit. In TCRdb, the public reads were trimmed at Q25 with fastp and aligned with MiXCR, with productive beta chains retained. CDR3 protein sequences are deduplicated, and each keeps its most common genes and DNA. This sample gives hundreds of thousands of distinct CDR3 sequences in total; over 35% of them show up just once. Of the sample, less than 35% is held by the ten largest clones. Source material: blood. These receptors were obtained from a woman in her thirties or forties with Graves' hyperthyroidism.

In this sample, this clonotype turned up many times. J is TRBJ1-1 and V is TRBV29-1; D is unclear. V lost 4 bases to trimming and J lost 1 base, with 19 bases between them. Looked up from germline, CDR1 is SQVTM and CDR2 is ANQGSEA. The CDR3 spans 16 residues. CDR3 DNA: TGCAGCGTTGTTATTTCGTATTTTGGCGGGAACACTGAAGCTTTCTTT. Translation gives CSVVISYFGGNTEAFF.

The chain uses TRBV19 and TRBJ1-6; 7 bases are a match to TRBD1. With V trimmed by 4 bases and J by 9 bases, 6 bases remained unmatched. The CDR3 contains 14 residues. Germline assignment: CDR1 LNHDA and CDR2 SQIVND (reference sequence). CDR3 coding DNA: TGTGCCAGTAGTAGACGACAGGGAGGTTCACCCCTCCACTTT. This gives the protein CASSRRQGGSPLHF.